Presented here are 31 T cell receptor beta chains from one specimen sequenced in a study of shared clonotypes between healthy human individuals. The table came from immunoSEQ multiplex PCR; TCRdb's copy has only in-frame clones and leaves some out. The sample lists 1.4 million to 1.5 million clones; around 97% were seen once. The sequencing input was naive CD4+ T cells sorted from blood. Subset denoted: CD45RA+ positively selected. All receptors come from a young man in good health.

The chain carries TRBV7-6 and TRBJ2-3; 8 bases line up with TRBD2. Germline CDR1 is SGHVS and CDR2 is FNYEAQ. The junction had 6 bases not matched to a gene; V was cut back by 1 base and J by 0 bases. CDR3 size: 17 residues. The CDR3 DNA reads TGTGCCAGCAGCTTAGGGGCTACGGGAGGGAGCACAGATACGCAGTATTTT. It encodes CASSLGATGGSTDTQYF.

In the case of this clone: In the same sample, other DNA sequences code for this CDR3. The gene calls are TRBV5-1 and TRBJ2-7; 9 nucleotides agree with TRBD2. Germline V gene data show CDR1 as SGHRS and CDR2 as YFSETQ. This CDR3 comprises 15 residues. V shed 0 bases and J 3 bases; nucleotides not matched to a gene: 4. In nucleotides, the CDR3 is TGCGCCAGCAGCTTGGACGCGGGAGGGATCTACGAGCAGTACTTC. Protein product: CASSLDAGGIYEQYF.

The V gene is TRBV6-4, the J gene TRBJ1-1; maybe TRBD1 (6 bases). V dropped 6 bases and J dropped 10 bases, with 18 bases sitting between them. From germline, CDR1 is MRHNA and CDR2 SNTAGT. CDR3 length: 13 residues. For the CDR3, the DNA is TGTGCCAGCAGCGAAACGCTGCAGGGGACAGCTTTCTTT. This sequence encodes CASSETLQGTAFF.

The rearrangement uses TRBV28 and TRBJ1-1; 7 nucleotides agree with TRBD1. J gave up 1 base and V 8 bases, and 19 bases lay outside the gene matches. This CDR3 is built from 18 residues. Germline CDR1 and CDR2: MDHEN and SYDVKM. CDR3 in amino acids: CASRLIQGRKVGNTEAFF. DNA for the CDR3: TGTGCCAGCCGATTAATACAGGGGAGGAAGGTTGGGAACACTGAAGCTTTCTTT.

Comments on this clone: Other DNA variants within this sample encode the same CDR3. The CDR3 reads CASSFGLAAYNEQFF. CDR3 nucleotide sequence: TGTGCCAGCAGCTTTGGACTAGCTGCGTACAATGAGCAGTTCTTC. The chain combines TRBV11-2 with TRBJ2-1, with TRBD2 identical over 8 bases. Looked up from germline, CDR1 is SGHAT and CDR2 is FQNNGV. V was pared by 3 bases and J by 4 bases, with 5 bases of the junction left unmatched. The CDR3 sequence is 15 residues long.

With regard to this clone: The sample holds other DNA sequences that translate to the same CDR3. The genes are TRBV5-1 and TRBJ2-5, with 8 bases that match TRBD1. CDR3 length: 14 amino acids. The germline CDR1 and CDR2 sequences are SGHRS and YFSETQ. Trimming took 0 bases from V and 2 from J; bases not matched to a gene: 0. For the CDR3, the DNA is TGCGCCAGCAGCTTGGGGACAGGGCAAGAGACCCAGTACTTC. Residues: CASSLGTGQETQYF.

This chain connects TRBV5-3 to TRBJ2-1, with 10 bases that match TRBD2. TRBV5-3 is annotated as an ORF whose role is uncertain. The CDR3 contains 14 residues. J gave up 8 bases and V 8 bases, and 10 bases lay outside the gene matches. CDR3 region: CASSQTLAGYEQFF. The CDR3 coding sequence is TGTGCCAGCAGCCAAACACTAGCGGGGTATGAGCAGTTCTTC.

The table lists this clone with a count of one. V is TRBV7-2 and J is TRBJ2-1, with 8 bases fitting TRBD2. The germline CDR1 and CDR2 sequences are SGHTA and FQGNSA. The CDR3 sequence is 16 residues long. V gave up 5 bases and J gave up 2 bases; unmatched junction bases: 8. CDR3 nucleotides: TGTGCCAGCAGCGGCGTAGCGGGAACGACCTACAATGAGCAGTTCTTC. It encodes CASSGVAGTTYNEQFF.

The chain employs TRBV2 and TRBJ1-2; tentative D call: TRBD1 (5 bases). The V end lost 2 bases, the J end lost 4 bases, and 8 bases lay between the germline ends. This CDR3 is 13 amino acids long. Per germline, CDR1 SNHLY and CDR2 FYNNEI. CDR3 sequence: CASSESRAYGYTF. CDR3 bases: TGTGCCAGCAGTGAAAGCAGGGCCTATGGCTACACCTTC.

V is TRBV18 and J is TRBJ1-1, with D maybe TRBD1 (5 bases). V shed 1 base and J shed 1 base, with 10 bases lying between them. The V gene's germline CDR1 is KGHSH and CDR2 LQKENI. The CDR3 sequence is 15 residues long. The CDR3 region is CASSPLQGANTEAFF. In DNA, the CDR3 is TGTGCCAGCTCACCACTTCAGGGCGCGAACACTGAAGCTTTCTTT.

The rearrangement uses TRBV13 and TRBJ2-3; 11 bases are shared with TRBD2. Germline CDR1 and CDR2: PRHDT and FYEKMQ (reference sequence). CDR3 size: 17 residues. Trimming cost V 5 bases and J 6 bases; bases outside gene matches: 13. CDR3 in DNA: TGTGCCAGCAGCCCCCGAGGTAGCGGGAGGGTCCCCGATACGCAGTATTTT. Protein product: CASSPRGSGRVPDTQYF.

Concerning this clone itself: The junction differs from germline at one of its ends, possibly a read error. The chain combines TRBV7-8 with TRBJ2-7; 9 positions agree with TRBD1. The CDR3 is 13 amino acids. Germline V gives CDR1 SGHVS, CDR2 FQNEAQ. Here the CDR3 reads CASSLGHRDRVDF. CDR3 nucleotides: TGTGCCAGCAGCTTAGGCCACCGGGACAGGGTAGATTTC.

The rearrangement links TRBV10-3 to TRBJ2-3; 7 nucleotides align to TRBD1. J was trimmed by 2 bases and V by 10 bases; bases with no gene match: 6. The CDR3 runs to 13 residues. CDR1 is ENHRY and CDR2 is SYGVKD in the germline V gene. The CDR3 nucleotides read TGTGCCACCAGGGACAGCTACACAGATACGCAGTATTTT. Protein sequence: CATRDSYTDTQYF.

The rearrangement uses TRBV4-3 and TRBJ1-2, with 7 bases aligning to TRBD1. Germline CDR1 is LGHNA and CDR2 is YSLEER. There are 14 residues in the CDR3. J gave up 5 bases and V 4 bases, and 7 bases lay outside the gene matches. The CDR3, as DNA: TGCGCCAGCAGCCCAAGGGGGCTGGGTTATGGCTACACCTTC. It yields the protein CASSPRGLGYGYTF.

The chain joins TRBV19 to TRBJ2-7, with D tentatively TRBD1 or TRBD2 (5 bases each). Trimming took 5 bases from V and 3 from J, leaving 14 bases between them. The germline V gene encodes CDR1 LNHDA and CDR2 SQIVND (reference sequence). The CDR3 length is 14 residues. The chain's CDR3 is CASSGKNGGYEQYF. The CDR3 bases are TGTGCCAGTAGTGGGAAGAATGGGGGCTACGAGCAGTACTTC.

The V and J genes are TRBV18 and TRBJ2-1, with no clear D. Germline lookup yields CDR1 KGHSH and CDR2 LQKENI. V lost 1 base to trimming and J lost 5 bases, with 12 bases between them. The CDR3 length is 15 residues. In DNA, the CDR3 is TGTGCCAGCTCACCACGGCGGCGGTCTGACAATGAGCAGTTCTTC. Translation: CASSPRRRSDNEQFF.

The genes are TRBV30 and TRBJ2-7; D possibly corresponds to TRBD1 (6 bases). Germline V lookup: CDR1 GTSNPN, CDR2 SVGIG (reference sequence). V was cut by 0 bases and J by 3 bases, with 18 bases left in between. The CDR3 totals 16 residues. In DNA form, the CDR3 reads TGTGCCTGGAGTGTAGAGGGTAGGGGGTGGGGCTACGAGCAGTACTTC. Protein: CAWSVEGRGWGYEQYF.

This clone showed up just once. The rearrangement joins TRBV6-4 to TRBJ1-2; the D is unclear. The V gene's germline CDR1 is MRHNA and CDR2 SNTAGT. V was cut by 1 base and J by 7 bases, with 7 bases left in between. This CDR3 spans 12 amino acids. CDR3 DNA: TGTGCCAGCAGTGACTTGGGCCCTGGCTACACCTTC. Translating it yields CASSDLGPGYTF.

The J gene is TRBJ1-4, the V gene TRBV30; 7 positions agree with TRBD1. With V trimmed by 5 bases and J by 8 bases, 8 bases remained unmatched. CDR3 size: 13 residues. Looked up from germline, CDR1 is GTSNPN and CDR2 is SVGIG (reference sequence). The DNA of the CDR3 is TGTGCCTGGGGGGGACAGCGACGGGAAAAACTGTTTTTT. It specifies CAWGGQRREKLFF.

The chain employs TRBV5-1 and TRBJ2-2; D remains ambiguous. CDR1 and CDR2 (germline): SGHRS, YFSETQ. V was cut by 2 bases and J by 0 bases, with 8 bases left in between. The CDR3 totals 15 residues. CDR3 DNA: TGCGCCAGCAGCTTCCTACAGACGAACACCGGGGAGCTGTTTTTT. This encodes CASSFLQTNTGELFF. Full variable domain (remainder filled in from reference TRBV5-1 and TRBJ2-2): KAGVTQTPRYLIKTRGQQVTLSCSPISGHRSVSWYQQTPGQGLQFLFEYFSETQRNKGNFPGRFSGRQFSNSRSEMNVSTLELGDSALYLCASSFLQTNTGELFFGEGSRLTVL.

The CDR3 DNA is TGTGCCAGCAGCCACCGCCTAGAGGGGACGGGCGGGGAGCTGTTTTTT. Amino acids: CASSHRLEGTGGELFF. The chain links TRBV14 to TRBJ2-2; D is tentatively TRBD1 or TRBD2 (5 bases each). The CDR3 runs to 16 residues. The germline V and J ends were trimmed by 3 bases and 7 bases, with 18 bases remaining between them. Germline CDR1 and CDR2: SGHDN and FVKESK. Looking up the rest from reference TRBV14 and TRBJ2-2 gives the full variable domain: EAGVTQFPSHSVIEKGQTVTLRCDPISGHDNLYWYRRVMGKEIKFLLHFVKESKQDESGMPNNRFLAERTGGTYSTLKVQPAELEDSGVYFCASSHRLEGTGGELFFGEGSRLTVL.

This clone was recorded only once. The chain links TRBV7-2 to TRBJ2-5, with D hard to call. In germline, CDR1 is SGHTA, CDR2 FQGNSA. Trimming cost V 1 base and J 7 bases, with 10 bases left between them. The CDR3 consists of 13 residues. The CDR3 spells CASSLGRTATQYF. The CDR3 nucleotides read TGTGCCAGCAGCTTAGGAAGGACGGCGACCCAGTACTTC.

This chain connects TRBV11-2 to TRBJ2-3, with D hard to call. Germline-derived CDR1 and CDR2 are SGHAT and FQNNGV. The CDR3 totals 13 residues. Between the trimmed V and J ends, which lost 2 bases and 3 bases, there was a span of 6 bases. CDR3 sequence: CASSLIGTDTQYF. The CDR3 DNA is TGTGCCAGCAGCTTAATCGGGACAGATACGCAGTATTTT. The full variable domain, completed using reference TRBV11-2 and TRBJ2-3, is EAGVAQSPRYKIIEKRQSVAFWCNPISGHATLYWYQQILGQGPKLLIQFQNNGVVDDSQLPKDRFSAERLKGVDSTLKIQPAKLEDSAVYLCASSLIGTDTQYFGPGTRLTVL.

The chain couples TRBV11-2 to TRBJ2-7; TRBD2 is a possible D gene (5 bases). The V end lost 5 bases, the J end lost 5 bases, and 7 bases lay between the germline ends. The length of the CDR3 is 11 residues. The germline CDR1 and CDR2 sequences are SGHAT and FQNNGV. The CDR3 coding sequence is TGTGCCAGCAGCCTCGGGGACGAGCAGTACTTC. Residues: CASSLGDEQYF.

The chain joins TRBV7-2 to TRBJ2-2; 8 bases fit TRBD1. Germline V CDR1 and CDR2: SGHTA, FQGNSA. The CDR3 contains 15 residues. V gave up 4 bases and J gave up 5 bases; unmatched junction bases: 6. The CDR3 DNA reads as TGTGCCAGCAGCTCCGGACAGGGAGGAACCGGGGAGCTGTTTTTT. This gives the protein CASSSGQGGTGELFF.

The J gene is TRBJ2-2, the V gene TRBV9, with D maybe TRBD1 (6 bases). The ends were cut back, 0 bases at V and 0 bases at J, with 9 bases in the middle. This CDR3 spans 16 amino acids. Germline V gives CDR1 SGDLS, CDR2 YYNGEE. This chain's CDR3 is CASSVDHRANTGELFF. CDR3 DNA: TGTGCCAGCAGCGTAGATCACAGGGCGAACACCGGGGAGCTGTTTTTT.

V is TRBV19 and J is TRBJ1-5; perhaps TRBD1 as D (5 bases). The CDR3 consists of 14 residues. Trimming took 6 bases from V and 6 from J, leaving 15 bases between them. Germline CDR1 reads LNHDA; CDR2 reads SQIVND (reference sequence). The CDR3 protein is CASSVRVAAQPQHF. The CDR3 DNA reads as TGTGCCAGTAGCGTCAGGGTAGCTGCTCAGCCCCAGCATTTT.

This clone is a singleton in its sample. The rearrangement links TRBV2 to TRBJ2-2; no reliable D call. Germline V gene lookup returns CDR1 SNHLY and CDR2 FYNNEI. Trimming took off 7 bases at V and 0 bases at J, with 12 bases between the two ends. The CDR3 sequence is 15 residues long. The CDR3: CASNTAAANTGELFF. The CDR3 nucleotides read TGTGCCAGCAATACGGCGGCAGCGAACACCGGGGAGCTGTTTTTT.

The rearrangement joins TRBV5-5 to TRBJ2-1, with TRBD2 matching over 11 bases. Germline assignment: CDR1 SGHKS and CDR2 YYEKEE (reference sequence). The V and J ends lost 2 bases and 10 bases, in that order; junction bases with no gene match: 14. The CDR3 covers 17 residues. CDR3 sequence reads: CASSLLAGASAQQEQFF. CDR3 DNA: TGTGCCAGCAGCTTACTAGCGGGAGCCTCCGCACAGCAGGAGCAGTTCTTC.

The chain joins TRBV6-5 to TRBJ2-7; 11 bases align to TRBD2. This CDR3 region has 15 residues. With 6 bases clipped from V and 9 bases from J, the junction kept 13 bases outside the gene matches. Germline CDR1 MNHEY, CDR2 SVGAGI. CDR3 sequence (DNA): TGTGCCAGCAGGTCGACAGGACTAGCGGGCTCGGTGCAGTACTTC. It yields the protein CASRSTGLAGSVQYF.

The V and J genes are TRBV6-1 and TRBJ2-7; TRBD1 aligns across 7 bases. CDR3 size: 18 residues. V lost 4 bases to trimming and J lost 1 base; unmatched junction nucleotides: 16. Germline CDR1 reads MNHNS; CDR2 reads SASEGT. This CDR3 reads CASSATGASLGISYEQYF. The CDR3 DNA reads TGTGCCAGCAGTGCTACAGGGGCATCCCTCGGGATATCCTACGAGCAGTACTTC.